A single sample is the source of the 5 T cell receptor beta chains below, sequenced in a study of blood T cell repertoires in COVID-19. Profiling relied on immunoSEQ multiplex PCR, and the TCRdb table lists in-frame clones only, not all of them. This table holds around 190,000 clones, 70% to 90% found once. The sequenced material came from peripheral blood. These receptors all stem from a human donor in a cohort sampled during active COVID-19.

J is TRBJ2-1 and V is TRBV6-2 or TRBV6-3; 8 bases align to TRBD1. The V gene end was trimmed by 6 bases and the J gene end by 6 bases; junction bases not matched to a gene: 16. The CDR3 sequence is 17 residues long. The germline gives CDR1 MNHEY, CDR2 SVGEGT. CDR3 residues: CASSLGQATPAGNEQFF. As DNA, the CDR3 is TGTGCCAGCAGCCTGGGACAGGCCACCCCTGCTGGCAATGAGCAGTTCTTC.

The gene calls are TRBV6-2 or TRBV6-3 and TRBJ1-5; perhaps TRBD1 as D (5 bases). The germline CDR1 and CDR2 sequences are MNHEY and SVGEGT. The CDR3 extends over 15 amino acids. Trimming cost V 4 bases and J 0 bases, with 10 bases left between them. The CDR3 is CASSSAGFSNQPQHF. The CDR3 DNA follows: TGTGCCAGCAGTTCCGCAGGGTTTAGCAATCAGCCCCAGCATTTT.

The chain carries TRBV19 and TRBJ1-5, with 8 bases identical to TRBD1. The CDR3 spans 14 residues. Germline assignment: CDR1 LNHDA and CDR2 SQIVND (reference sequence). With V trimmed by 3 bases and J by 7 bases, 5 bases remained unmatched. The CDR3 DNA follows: TGTGCCAGTAGTATGGGGACAGGCAGCCAGCCCCAGCATTTT. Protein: CASSMGTGSQPQHF. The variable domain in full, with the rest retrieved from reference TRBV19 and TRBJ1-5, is DGGITQSPKYLFRKEGQNVTLSCEQNLNHDAMYWYRQDPGQGLRLIYYSQIVNDFQKGDIAEGYSVSREKKESFPLTVTSAQKNPTAFYLCASSMGTGSQPQHFGDGTRLSIL.

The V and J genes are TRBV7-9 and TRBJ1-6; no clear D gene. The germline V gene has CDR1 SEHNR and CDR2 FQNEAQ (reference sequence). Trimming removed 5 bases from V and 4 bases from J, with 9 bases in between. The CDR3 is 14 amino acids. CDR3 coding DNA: TGTGCCAGCAGCGGAGGGATGTATAATTCACCCCTCCACTTT. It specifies CASSGGMYNSPLHF. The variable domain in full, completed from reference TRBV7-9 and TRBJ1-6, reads DTGVSQNPRHKITKRGQNVTFRCDPISEHNRLYWYRQTLGQGPEFLTYFQNEAQLEKSRLLSDRFSAERPKGSFSTLEIQRTEQGDSAMYLCASSGGMYNSPLHFGNGTRLTVT.

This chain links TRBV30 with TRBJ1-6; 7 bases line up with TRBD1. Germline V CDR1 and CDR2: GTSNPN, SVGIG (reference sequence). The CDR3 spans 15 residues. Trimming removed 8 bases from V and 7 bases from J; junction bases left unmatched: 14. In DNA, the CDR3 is TGTGCCCTAAATAGGGACGGCAGGGGGAATTCACCCCTCCACTTT. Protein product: CALNRDGRGNSPLHF. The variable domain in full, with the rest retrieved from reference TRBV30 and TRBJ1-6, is SQTIHQWPATLVQPVGSPLSLECTVEGTSNPNLYWYRQAAGRGLQLLFYSVGIGQISSEVPQNLSASRPQDRQFILSSKKLLLSDSGFYLCALNRDGRGNSPLHFGNGTRLTVT.